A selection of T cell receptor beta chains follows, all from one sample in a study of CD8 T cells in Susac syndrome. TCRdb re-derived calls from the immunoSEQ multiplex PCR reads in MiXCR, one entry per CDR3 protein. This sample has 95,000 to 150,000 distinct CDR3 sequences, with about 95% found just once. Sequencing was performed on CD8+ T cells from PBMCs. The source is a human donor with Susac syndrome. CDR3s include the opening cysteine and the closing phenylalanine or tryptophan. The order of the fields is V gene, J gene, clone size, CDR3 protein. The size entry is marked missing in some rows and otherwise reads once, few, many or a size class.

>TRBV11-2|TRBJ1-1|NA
CASSSATVEAFF
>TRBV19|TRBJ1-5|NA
CASSIGRINQPQHF
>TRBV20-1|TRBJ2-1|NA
CSARDRVTYNEQFF
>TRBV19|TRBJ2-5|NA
CASSPLGFQETQYF
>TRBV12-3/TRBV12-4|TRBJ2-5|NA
CASSSGQGAPIETQYF
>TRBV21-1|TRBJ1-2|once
CASSIEQNYGYTF
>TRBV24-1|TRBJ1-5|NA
CATTRSQHF
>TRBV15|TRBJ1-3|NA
CATSTGLGSGNTIYF
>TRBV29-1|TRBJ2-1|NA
CSVETGGWDNEQFF
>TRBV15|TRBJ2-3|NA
CAIGGPFSSDTQYF
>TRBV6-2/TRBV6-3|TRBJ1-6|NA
CASSRLRDNSPLHF
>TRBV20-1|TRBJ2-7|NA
CSAMGQGREQYF
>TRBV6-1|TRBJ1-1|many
CASSTGPWGTEAFF
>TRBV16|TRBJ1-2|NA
CASSPQRGPLYGYTF
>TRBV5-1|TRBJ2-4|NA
CASSSDWGIQYF
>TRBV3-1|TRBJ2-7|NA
CASSQDGGQGLDEQYF
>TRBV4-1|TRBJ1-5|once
CASSEGTARKEPQHF
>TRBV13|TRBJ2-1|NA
CASSLSAGGSYNEQFF
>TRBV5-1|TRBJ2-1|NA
CASKSVSYNEQFF
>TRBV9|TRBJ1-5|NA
CASSVGTGGNQPQHF
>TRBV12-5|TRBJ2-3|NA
CASGLLSSGEDTQYF
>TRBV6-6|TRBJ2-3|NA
CASSQILTDTQYF
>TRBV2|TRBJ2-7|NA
CASSDSRDYEQYF
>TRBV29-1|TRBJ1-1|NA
CSVTRQSTEAFF
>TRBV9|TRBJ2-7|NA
CASSVGGGDSYEQYF
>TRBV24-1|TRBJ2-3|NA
CATSRRGGPDTQYF
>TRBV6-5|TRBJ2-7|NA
CASGVGGNPLYEQYF
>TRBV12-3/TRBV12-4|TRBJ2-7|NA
CASRRVGGLGPYEQYF
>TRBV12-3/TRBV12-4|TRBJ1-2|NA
CASSLAGQPRYGYTF
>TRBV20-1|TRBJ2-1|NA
CSAPGGGYNEQFF
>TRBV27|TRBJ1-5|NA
CASSRGAGASNQPQHF
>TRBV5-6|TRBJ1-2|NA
CASSFWTGGGQGYTF
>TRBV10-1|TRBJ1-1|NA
CASSPDGRNTEAFF
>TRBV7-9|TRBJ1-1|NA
CASIPDLDRGLNTEAFF
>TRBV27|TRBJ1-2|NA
CASSPITQGNYGYTF
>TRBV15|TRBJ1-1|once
CATSRPSSNPEAFF
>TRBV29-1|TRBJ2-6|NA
CSVRDSGANVLTF
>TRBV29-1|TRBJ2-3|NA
CSVELGTDTQYF
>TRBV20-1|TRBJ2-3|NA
CSAQSGTSGTDTQYF
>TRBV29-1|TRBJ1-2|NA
CSVETVGQGIRWSYTF
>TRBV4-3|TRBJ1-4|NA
CASSPGPGHMFF
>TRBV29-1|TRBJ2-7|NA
CSVTGTDAWQYF
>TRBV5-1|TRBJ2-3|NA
CASSLEGTGPLSKADTQYF
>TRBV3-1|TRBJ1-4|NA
CASSQVPVINEKLFF
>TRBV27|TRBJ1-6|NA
CASSVYGSPLHF
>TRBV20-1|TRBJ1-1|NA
CSAVVQGRGTEAFF
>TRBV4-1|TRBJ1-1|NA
CASSPGQGRNTEAFF
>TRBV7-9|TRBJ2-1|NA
CASSLEAYGLATYNEQFF
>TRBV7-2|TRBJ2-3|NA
CASTDPGSLGDTQYF
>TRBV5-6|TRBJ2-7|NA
CASSQGQGDLYF
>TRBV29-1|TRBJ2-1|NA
CSIRQGTALSSYNEQFF
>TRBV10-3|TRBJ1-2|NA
CAISDRLSPKDGYTF